Below, 30 T cell receptor beta chains from the same sample are listed, as sequenced in a study of blood T cell repertoires in COVID-19. Assay: immunoSEQ multiplex PCR; the TCRdb copy retains only in-frame clones and omits some. Of around 230,000 clones in the sample, 75% to 90% are singletons; the top ten hold roughly 12%. Sequencing was performed on peripheral blood. These receptors came from an older woman with active or convalescent COVID-19.

The chain joins TRBV7-9 to TRBJ2-7, with TRBD1 matching 7 bases. The ends lost 5 bases at V and 5 bases at J; junction bases unmatched: 3. The CDR3 is 12 residues long. Germline V lookup: CDR1 SEHNR, CDR2 FQNEAQ (reference sequence). This CDR3 reads CASSPQGNEQYF. The CDR3 DNA follows: TGTGCCAGCAGCCCACAGGGGAACGAGCAGTACTTC. Using reference TRBV7-9 and TRBJ2-7 for the parts outside the CDR3, the full variable domain is DTGVSQNPRHKITKRGQNVTFRCDPISEHNRLYWYRQTLGQGPEFLTYFQNEAQLEKSRLLSDRFSAERPKGSFSTLEIQRTEQGDSAMYLCASSPQGNEQYFGPGTRLTVT.

The gene calls are TRBV10-3 and TRBJ2-3; 8 nucleotides match TRBD1. The CDR3 contains 16 residues. The J segment lost 3 bases and the V segment lost 4 bases, leaving 9 bases of the junction unmatched. Germline CDR1 ENHRY, CDR2 SYGVKD. In DNA, the CDR3 is TGTGCCATCAGTGGCAGGGGGCTCTCGTGGACAGATACGCAGTATTTT. This sequence encodes CAISGRGLSWTDTQYF.

The count of this clone is one. CDR3 sequence reads: CASSIGAGTGETQYF. In DNA, the CDR3 is TGTGCCAGTAGTATAGGGGCTGGGACAGGGGAGACCCAGTACTTC. This chain connects TRBV19 to TRBJ2-5; 9 nucleotides line up with TRBD1. The J segment lost 5 bases and the V segment lost 1 base, leaving 5 bases of the junction unmatched. This CDR3 has 15 residues. Germline V gene sequence: CDR1 LNHDA, CDR2 SQIVND (reference sequence).

The V call is TRBV11-2, the J call TRBJ1-1; TRBD1 is a possible D gene (5 bases). Germline V gene sequence: CDR1 SGHAT, CDR2 FQNNGV. CDR3 size: 15 residues. Trimming shortened V by 1 base and J by 4 bases, and 13 bases separated the two germline ends. CDR3 protein: CASSLAFGRGTEAFF. CDR3 nucleotides: TGTGCCAGCAGCTTAGCTTTTGGAAGGGGCACTGAAGCTTTCTTT.

This clone has just one count. Other nucleotide sequences in the sample specify the same CDR3. This chain uses TRBV18 with TRBJ1-3; TRBD1 aligns across 7 bases. With V trimmed by 2 bases and J by 0 bases, 4 bases remained unmatched. The CDR3 is 16 amino acids. The germline V gene encodes CDR1 KGHSH and CDR2 LQKENI. CDR3 in DNA: TGTGCCAGCTCACCATCGGACAGGAGCTCTGGAAACACCATATATTTT. Translating it yields CASSPSDRSSGNTIYF.

The V gene is TRBV3-1 (or the pseudogene TRBV3-2), the J gene TRBJ1-1; no reliable D call. Germline CDR1 and CDR2: LGHDT and YNNKEL (reference sequence). The CDR3 consists of 12 residues. V was shortened by 8 bases and J by 4 bases, with 11 bases between the two germline ends. Here the CDR3 reads CASGRLGTEAFF. For the CDR3, the DNA is TGTGCCAGCGGCCGACTGGGCACTGAAGCTTTCTTT.

This clone was counted once. This rearrangement joins TRBV5-6 to TRBJ2-1, with D possibly TRBD2 on 5 matching bases. With 3 bases removed from V and 1 base from J, the gap between germline ends came to 11 bases. In germline, CDR1 is SGHDT, CDR2 YYEEEE. This CDR3 is 15 amino acids long. The CDR3, as DNA: TGTGCCAGCAGCTCCACTAGTGGGTCCTACAATGAGCAGTTCTTC. Amino acid sequence: CASSSTSGSYNEQFF.

The chain recombines TRBV12-3 or TRBV12-4 with TRBJ1-1; a possible D gene is TRBD1 (6 bases). CDR3 size: 12 residues. Between the trimmed V and J ends, which lost 6 bases and 10 bases, there was a span of 15 bases. CDR3 sequence reads: CASSPRQGRAFF. DNA of the CDR3: TGTGCCAGCAGCCCTCGGCAGGGGAGAGCTTTCTTT.

The chain links TRBV5-1 to TRBJ2-5, with TRBD2 identical over 7 bases. The CDR3 consists of 17 residues. From germline, CDR1 is SGHRS and CDR2 YFSETQ. Trimming at V came to 0 bases and at J to 0 bases, leaving 8 bases not matched to a gene. The CDR3 protein is CASSLGGGSIYQETQYF. The CDR3, as DNA: TGCGCCAGCAGCTTGGGCGGGGGATCTATATACCAAGAGACCCAGTACTTC.

CDR3 amino acids: CASSPLMNTEAFF. CDR3 in DNA: TGTGCCAGCAGCCCCCTTATGAACACTGAAGCTTTCTTT. The gene calls are TRBV7-9 and TRBJ1-1; unclear D gene. Germline V gene lookup returns CDR1 SEHNR and CDR2 FQNEAQ (reference sequence). V lost 5 bases to trimming and J lost 0 bases, with 7 bases between them. The CDR3 totals 13 residues.

The chain is built from TRBV24-1 and TRBJ2-3, with 10 bases matching TRBD1. Germline V gives CDR1 KGHDR, CDR2 SFDVKD. J lost 3 bases, V lost 5 bases, and 7 bases had no gene match. The CDR3 covers 16 residues. CDR3 amino acids: CATSGAPGQGTDTQYF. The CDR3 region has the DNA TGTGCCACCAGTGGGGCACCGGGACAGGGGACAGATACGCAGTATTTT.

The J gene is TRBJ1-1, the V gene TRBV3-1 (or the pseudogene TRBV3-2); D possibly corresponds to TRBD1 (5 bases). Deletions cut 4 bases from V and 0 bases from J, with 9 bases between. This CDR3 has 14 amino acids. The germline gives CDR1 LGHDT, CDR2 YNNKEL (reference sequence). CDR3 nucleotide sequence: TGTGCCAGCAGCCCCCGGGGGGTGAACACTGAAGCTTTCTTT. It translates to CASSPRGVNTEAFF.

V is TRBV30 and J is TRBJ2-5, with 8 bases fitting TRBD2. Germline V CDR1 and CDR2: GTSNPN, SVGIG (reference sequence). V trimming: 2 bases; J trimming: 5 bases; junction bases outside the gene matches: 13. This CDR3 spans 16 amino acids. The chain's CDR3 is CAWSKSLAGPLETQYF. In DNA, the CDR3 is TGTGCCTGGAGTAAAAGTCTAGCGGGTCCACTTGAGACCCAGTACTTC.

In DNA, the CDR3 is TGTGCCAGCAGTCGTGGACAGGATTATACAGATACGCAGTATTTT. Its translation: CASSRGQDYTDTQYF. The rearrangement joins TRBV11-3 to TRBJ2-3; 7 bases map to TRBD1. The germline V gene has CDR1 SGHNT and CDR2 YENEEA. V was clipped by 6 bases and J by 3 bases; unmatched bases: 9. There are 15 residues in the CDR3.

The chain couples TRBV7-9 to TRBJ2-3; the D gene is possibly TRBD1 (6 bases). Germline-derived CDR1 and CDR2 are SEHNR and FQNEAQ (reference sequence). CDR3 length equals 15 residues. Trimming took off 2 bases at V and 2 bases at J, with 11 bases between the two ends. CDR3 sequence (DNA): TGTGCCAGCAGCTTATACAGGGCACCCACAGATACGCAGTATTTT. Its translation: CASSLYRAPTDTQYF.

This chain joins TRBV27 and TRBJ1-3; D unclear. The CDR3 runs 17 residues. The V end was cut by 8 bases, the J end by 0 bases, with 20 bases between. Germline V lookup: CDR1 MNHEY, CDR2 SMNVEV (reference sequence). The CDR3: CASSREKLRASGNTIYF. The CDR3 region has the DNA TGTGCCAGCTCCCGCGAAAAACTCCGCGCCTCTGGAAACACCATATATTTT.

The rearrangement links TRBV11-2 to TRBJ1-4, with unresolved D. Germline V CDR1 and CDR2: SGHAT, FQNNGV. The CDR3 is 16 residues long. V lost 1 base to trimming and J lost 8 bases, with 17 bases between them. Here the CDR3 reads CASSLGSSGIYEKLFF. The CDR3 DNA is TGTGCCAGCAGCTTAGGATCTTCGGGAATATACGAAAAACTGTTTTTT.

The rearrangement links TRBV15 to TRBJ1-1, with D possibly matching TRBD1 (5 bases). Looked up from germline, CDR1 is LNHNV and CDR2 is YYDKDF (reference sequence). V lost 0 bases, J lost 7 bases, and 12 bases lay in between. The length of the CDR3 is 14 residues. CDR3 DNA sequence: TGTGCCACCAGCAGAGATATGGCGACAGTTGAAGCTTTCTTT. This codes for CATSRDMATVEAFF.

J is TRBJ1-1 and V is TRBV19, with a possible D match to TRBD1 (6 bases). Looked up from germline, CDR1 is LNHDA and CDR2 is SQIVND (reference sequence). The germline V and J ends were trimmed by 10 bases and 3 bases, with 15 bases remaining between them. The CDR3 is 13 amino acids. The CDR3 is CATSQGIYTEAFF. The CDR3 DNA reads as TGTGCCACCTCGCAGGGGATATACACTGAAGCTTTCTTT.

The chain employs TRBV6-5 and TRBJ1-2, with D maybe TRBD1 (5 bases). Trimming took off 6 bases at V and 2 bases at J, with 13 bases between the two ends. This CDR3 has 14 amino acids. Looked up from germline, CDR1 is MNHEY and CDR2 is SVGAGI. CDR3 coding DNA: TGTGCCAGCAGATTAGACAGTGCAAACTATGGCTACACCTTC. Its protein is CASRLDSANYGYTF.

The chain combines TRBV10-3 with TRBJ2-3, with 8 bases fitting TRBD2. This CDR3 is 15 amino acids long. The germline gives CDR1 ENHRY, CDR2 SYGVKD. The trim removed 8 bases at V and 1 base at J, leaving 8 bases unmatched. CDR3 sequence: CAIAPGLVGTDTQYF. The CDR3 DNA reads TGTGCCATCGCTCCGGGACTAGTGGGCACAGATACGCAGTATTTT.

This clone was seen a handful of times. The chain is built from TRBV7-6 and TRBJ2-2; D call uncertain. This CDR3 has 15 amino acids. CDR1 is SGHVS and CDR2 is FNYEAQ in the germline V gene. Trimming took off 2 bases at V and 6 bases at J, with 13 bases between the two ends. The CDR3 protein is CASSLFPNVPGELFF. CDR3 bases: TGTGCCAGCAGCTTATTCCCCAATGTCCCCGGGGAGCTGTTTTTT.

V is TRBV19 and J is TRBJ1-2, with TRBD1 matching 8 bases. Germline V gene lookup returns CDR1 LNHDA and CDR2 SQIVND (reference sequence). This CDR3 contains 15 residues. V was clipped by 2 bases and J by 2 bases; unmatched bases: 4. CDR3 residues: CASSIQGAGNYGYTF. In DNA form, the CDR3 reads TGTGCCAGTAGTATACAGGGGGCCGGGAACTATGGCTACACCTTC.

This chain joins TRBV5-4 and TRBJ1-2; 7 nucleotides align to TRBD1. The CDR3 is 13 amino acids. Germline V gene data show CDR1 as SGHNT and CDR2 as YYREEE (reference sequence). V dropped 3 bases and J dropped 5; count of bases not matched to a gene: 4. For the CDR3, the DNA is TGTGCCAGCAGCTGGACAGGAACATATGGCTACACCTTC. This gives the protein CASSWTGTYGYTF.

This clone was counted a single time. The CDR3 is CASSISSGGRKTQYF. CDR3 DNA: TGTGCCAGTAGTATTTCCAGCGGGGGTAGGAAGACCCAGTACTTC. The chain has TRBV19 and TRBJ2-5, with 8 bases aligning to TRBD2. The germline CDR1 and CDR2 sequences are LNHDA and SQIVND (reference sequence). CDR3 length: 15 residues. V lost 3 bases to trimming and J lost 6 bases; unmatched junction nucleotides: 9.

The chain uses TRBV6-5 and TRBJ1-6; TRBD1 matches at 9 bases. J lost 5 bases, V lost 6 bases, and 5 bases had no gene match. This CDR3 has 15 residues. Germline V lookup: CDR1 MNHEY, CDR2 SVGAGI. CDR3 DNA: TGTGCCAGCAGCGACAGGGGGGAGGATAATTCACCCCTCCACTTT. Translating gives CASSDRGEDNSPLHF.

The gene calls are TRBV3-1 (or the pseudogene TRBV3-2) and TRBJ1-2; D gene unclear. Trimming stripped 2 bases from V and 8 bases from J, with 15 bases between. CDR1 is LGHDT and CDR2 is YNNKEL in the germline V gene (reference sequence). The CDR3 is made up of 14 amino acids. The CDR3 sequence is CASSQSPRVGGYTF. The CDR3 coding sequence is TGTGCCAGCAGCCAATCCCCGAGGGTGGGGGGCTACACCTTC.

V usage is TRBV21-1 and J usage is TRBJ1-2; no check of the table's D call, TRBD1, against the DNA was made. TRBV21-1 is a listed pseudogene. The CDR3 sequence is 14 residues long. CDR3 sequence (DNA): TGTGCCAGGACCCGACAGGGGAAAGGCTATGGCTACACCTTC. Amino acid sequence: CARTRQGKGYGYTF.

This clone was picked up one time. In DNA, the CDR3 is TGCGCCAGCAGCTTTGCGGGGGAGGATACGCAGTATTTT. This encodes CASSFAGEDTQYF. This chain connects TRBV5-1 to TRBJ2-3; 7 bases are a match to TRBD2. Germline V CDR1 and CDR2: SGHRS, YFSETQ. The CDR3 extends over 13 amino acids. Trimming at V came to 2 bases and at J to 6 bases, leaving 3 bases not matched to a gene.

The chain employs TRBV7-2 and TRBJ2-7, with TRBD1 matching 7 bases. J gave up 3 bases and V 5 bases, and 7 bases lay outside the gene matches. Germline-derived CDR1 and CDR2 are SGHTA and FQGNSA. The CDR3 covers 14 residues. The CDR3 DNA reads TGTGCCAGCAGCCTTAGGGACAGTTACTACGAGCAGTACTTC. Translated: CASSLRDSYYEQYF. The whole variable domain, filled in from reference TRBV7-2 and TRBJ2-7, reads GAGVSQSPSNKVTEKGKDVELRCDPISGHTALYWYRQSLGQGLEFLIYFQGNSAPDKSGLPSDRFSAERTGGSVSTLTIQRTQQEDSAVYLCASSLRDSYYEQYFGPGTRLTVT.